The rows below give T cell receptor beta chains drawn from one sample of a study. TCRdb ran MiXCR on the 5' RACE reads and lists one entry per CDR3 protein. The table includes approximately 40,000 distinct CDR3 sequences, around 30% detected once. Sample: tumor-infiltrating memory CD4+ T cells sorted from the breast tumor. The receptors were gathered from a female donor with breast cancer. Each CDR3 is given with its conserved first and last residue. The D gene is left open where the match is weak. Clone size is not always given. Where it is, it says once, few, many or a class for expanded clones.

abundance	d_gene	v_gene	j_gene	CDR3aa	CDR3nt
many	NA	TRBV4-3	TRBJ2-7	CASSQAWNYEQYF	TGCGCCAGCAGCCAAGCCTGGAACTACGAGCAGTACTTC
once	NA	TRBV24-1	TRBJ2-2	CATSLGGVFTGEPFF	TGTGCCACCAGCTTGGGTGGGGTATTCACCGGGGAGCCGTTTTTT
NA	TRBD2	TRBV27	TRBJ2-7	CASSQISGHTPYEQYF	TGTGCCAGCAGTCAGATTAGCGGGCACACCCCATACGAGCAGTACTTC
NA	NA	TRBV12-3/TRBV12-4	TRBJ2-3	CASSRTTDTQYF	TGTGCCAGCAGCCGTACCACAGATACGCAGTATTTT
few	TRBD2	TRBV20-1	TRBJ2-2	CSARSGRASGELFF	TGCAGTGCTAGGAGCGGGAGGGCTTCCGGGGAGCTGTTTTTT
few	TRBD2	TRBV9	TRBJ2-3	CASSVTSGTSDTQYF	TGTGCCAGCAGCGTTACTAGCGGGACTTCAGATACGCAGTATTTT
NA	NA	TRBV18	TRBJ2-1	CASSSYPSDEQFF	TGTGCCAGCTCCTCCTACCCCTCCGACGAGCAGTTCTTC
NA	TRBD2	TRBV7-6	TRBJ2-6	CASSPGTSGTSGANVLTF	TGTGCCAGCAGCCCTGGGACTAGCGGGACCTCTGGGGCCAACGTCCTGACTTTC
NA	NA	TRBV27	TRBJ1-5	CASKGGFHQPQHF	TGTGCCAGCAAGGGTGGGTTTCATCAGCCCCAGCATTTT
many	NA	TRBV29-1	TRBJ2-1	CSVTTSSYNEQFF	TGCAGCGTAACAACGAGCTCCTACAATGAGCAGTTCTTC
NA	NA	TRBV29-1	TRBJ1-1	CSVGRAGTEAFF	TGCAGCGTTGGCCGAGCGGGGACTGAAGCTTTCTTT
once	NA	TRBV7-8	TRBJ2-3	CASSRTDTQYF	TGTGCCAGCAGCCGCACAGATACGCAGTATTTT
few	TRBD1	TRBV7-9	TRBJ2-3	CASSPRGPTDTQYF	TGTGCCAGCAGCCCGAGGGGGCCCACAGATACGCAGTATTTT
few	TRBD1	TRBV20-1	TRBJ2-3	CSARVQGPDTQYF	TGCAGTGCTAGGGTACAGGGGCCAGATACGCAGTATTTT
NA	TRBD1	TRBV6-5	TRBJ1-1	CASSRDRANTEAVF	TGTGCCAGCAGCCGGGACAGGGCCAACACTGAAGCTGTCTTT
few	NA	TRBV27	TRBJ1-2	CATRPGANYSYTF	TGTGCCACCCGACCAGGGGCGAACTATAGCTACACCTTC
few	TRBD1	TRBV12-3/TRBV12-4	TRBJ1-4	CASSVWTGGEKLFF	TGTGCCAGCAGTGTCTGGACAGGTGGAGAAAAACTGTTTTTT
few	NA	TRBV5-6	TRBJ2-2	CASSLSWRYTGELFF	TGTGCCAGCAGCTTGTCTTGGCGTTACACCGGGGAGCTGTTTTTT
NA	NA	TRBV5-6	TRBJ1-4	CASSLWSGVGNEKLFF	TGTGCCAGCAGCTTGTGGTCAGGGGTTGGTAATGAAAAACTGTTTTTT
NA	NA	TRBV7-2	TRBJ2-1	CASSLDFYNEQFF	TGTGCCAGCAGCCTCGACTTCTACAATGAGCAGTTCTTC
NA	NA	TRBV9	TRBJ2-4	CASSGGLKNIQYF	TGTGCCAGCAGCGGGGGACTCAAAAACATTCAGTACTTC
NA	TRBD1	TRBV12-3/TRBV12-4	TRBJ2-7	CASSPRQGANEQYF	TGTGCCAGCAGTCCAAGACAGGGGGCAAATGAGCAGTACTTC
few	NA	TRBV6-2/TRBV6-3	TRBJ2-7	CASSWGLDYEQYF	TGTGCCAGCAGCTGGGGATTGGACTACGAGCAGTACTTC
NA	TRBD1	TRBV9	TRBJ2-4	CASSVGRTGPQYF	TGTGCCAGCAGCGTAGGGAGGACAGGGCCTCAGTACTTC